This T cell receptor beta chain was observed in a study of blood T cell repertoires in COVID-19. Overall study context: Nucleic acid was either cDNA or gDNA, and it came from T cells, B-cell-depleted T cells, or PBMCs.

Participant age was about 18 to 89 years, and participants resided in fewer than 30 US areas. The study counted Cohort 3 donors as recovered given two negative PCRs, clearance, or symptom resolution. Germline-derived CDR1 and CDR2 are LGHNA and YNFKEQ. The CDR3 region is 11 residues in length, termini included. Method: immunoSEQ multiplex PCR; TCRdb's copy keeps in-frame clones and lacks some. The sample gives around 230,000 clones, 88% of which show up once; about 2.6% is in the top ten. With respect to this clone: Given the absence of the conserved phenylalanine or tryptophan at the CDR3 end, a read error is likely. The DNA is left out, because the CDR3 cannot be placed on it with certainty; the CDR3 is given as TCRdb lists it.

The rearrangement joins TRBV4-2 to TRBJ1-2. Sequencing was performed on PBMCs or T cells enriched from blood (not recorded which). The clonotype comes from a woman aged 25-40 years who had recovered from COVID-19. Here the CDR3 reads CASSQDPYPRG.